The 2 T cell receptor beta chains given below trace back to one sample, sequenced in a study of T cell repertoires in cytomegalovirus infection. TCRdb reanalysed the reads using MiXCR and keeps one entry per CDR3 protein. The data hold around 530,000 distinct CDR3 sequences, with around 27% observed a single time. The specimen sequenced was PBMCs. These receptors were collected from a human donor in good health (CMV status not recorded). Some clones in this sample may be carry-over from other donors' samples.

This clonotype was counted many times. This sequence joins TRBV7-9 and TRBJ1-2, with 7 nucleotides matching TRBD1. This CDR3 is built from 16 residues. Losses at the gene ends were 1 base for V and 2 bases for J; bases not matched to a gene: 7. Germline V CDR1 and CDR2: SEHNR, FQNEAQ (reference sequence). CDR3 bases: TGTGCCAGCAGCTTAGGACGTGGGACAGCAAACTATGGCTACACCTTC. This encodes CASSLGRGTANYGYTF.

This clonotype was seen more than once but under ten times. CDR3 region: CASSLALDTGELFF. The DNA for the CDR3 is TGTGCCAGCAGCTTAGCGCTAGACACCGGGGAGCTGTTTTTT. The rearrangement joins TRBV7-2 to TRBJ2-2, with unresolved D. V dropped 0 bases and J dropped 3 bases, with 5 bases sitting between them. CDR1 and CDR2 from the germline V gene are SGHTA and FQGNSA. There are 14 residues in the CDR3.